These 6 T cell receptor beta chains share one sample of origin, sequenced in a study of T cell repertoires in cytomegalovirus infection. TCRdb passed the reads through MiXCR, listing each CDR3 protein once. The sample has roughly 160,000 distinct CDR3 sequences, about 20% seen once. Their antigens are not known. Sequences were derived from CD8+ T cells from cultured PBMCs, sampled from culture after CMV antigen stimulation. The receptors derive from a human donor in good health (CMV status not recorded). Some clones in this sample may be carry-over from other donors' samples.

This clonotype was detected many times. The chain couples TRBV14 to TRBJ2-5; 11 nucleotides align to TRBD2. The CDR3 loop spans 20 amino acids. With V trimmed by 2 bases and J by 7 bases, 21 bases remained unmatched. Germline V CDR1 and CDR2: SGHDN, FVKESK. The CDR3 loop reads CASSQTRQGTGTSGSWTQYF. The CDR3 DNA follows: TGTGCCAGCAGCCAAACCCGACAGGGGACCGGGACTAGCGGTTCGTGGACCCAGTACTTC.

This clonotype was counted only a few times. The chain is built from TRBV14 and TRBJ1-1; 7 positions agree with TRBD1. This CDR3 contains 15 residues. Looked up from germline, CDR1 is SGHDN and CDR2 is FVKESK. Germline trimming cut 4 bases from V and 1 base from J; bases unmatched to any gene: 6. CDR3 bases: TGTGCCAGCAGCCCCGTAGGGACAGAGAACACTGAAGCTTTCTTT. This gives the protein CASSPVGTENTEAFF.

This clonotype occurred a few times. The chain employs TRBV20-1 and TRBJ2-7; TRBD2 matches 14 bases. Germline loops: CDR1 DFQATT, CDR2 SNEGSKA (reference sequence). This CDR3 is 16 amino acids long. V dropped 6 bases and J dropped 3; count of bases not matched to a gene: 10. The CDR3 is CSALNTGTSGGYEQYF. CDR3 bases: TGCAGTGCCCTCAACACTGGGACTAGCGGGGGCTACGAGCAGTACTTC.

This clonotype was seen many times. The chain joins TRBV7-9 to TRBJ2-3; D remains unclear. Trimming pared 4 bases from V and 3 bases from J, leaving 17 bases between. Germline lookup yields CDR1 SEHNR and CDR2 FQNEAQ (reference sequence). The CDR3 covers 16 residues. CDR3 residues: CASSSTRHSKTDTQYF. CDR3 coding DNA: TGTGCCAGCAGCTCCACGAGACATTCTAAAACAGATACGCAGTATTTT.

The V and J genes are TRBV12-3 or TRBV12-4 and TRBJ2-2, with D possibly being TRBD1 (6 bases). The length of the CDR3 is 12 residues. The V and J ends lost 5 bases and 8 bases respectively, with 9 bases between them. The CDR3 nucleotides are TGTGCCAGCAGTCCGGACAGTGGGGAGCTGTTTTTT. Protein: CASSPDSGELFF.

At least ten counts were recorded for this clonotype. V and J are TRBV7-2 and TRBJ1-1, with 9 bases that match TRBD1. V lost 4 bases and J lost 7; bases outside the gene matches: 10. Germline CDR1 and CDR2: SGHTA and FQGNSA. CDR3 length: 15 residues. The CDR3 nucleotides are TGTGCCAGCAGCTACAGCAGAAACAGGGGGCTTGAAGCTTTCTTT. Its translation: CASSYSRNRGLEAFF.